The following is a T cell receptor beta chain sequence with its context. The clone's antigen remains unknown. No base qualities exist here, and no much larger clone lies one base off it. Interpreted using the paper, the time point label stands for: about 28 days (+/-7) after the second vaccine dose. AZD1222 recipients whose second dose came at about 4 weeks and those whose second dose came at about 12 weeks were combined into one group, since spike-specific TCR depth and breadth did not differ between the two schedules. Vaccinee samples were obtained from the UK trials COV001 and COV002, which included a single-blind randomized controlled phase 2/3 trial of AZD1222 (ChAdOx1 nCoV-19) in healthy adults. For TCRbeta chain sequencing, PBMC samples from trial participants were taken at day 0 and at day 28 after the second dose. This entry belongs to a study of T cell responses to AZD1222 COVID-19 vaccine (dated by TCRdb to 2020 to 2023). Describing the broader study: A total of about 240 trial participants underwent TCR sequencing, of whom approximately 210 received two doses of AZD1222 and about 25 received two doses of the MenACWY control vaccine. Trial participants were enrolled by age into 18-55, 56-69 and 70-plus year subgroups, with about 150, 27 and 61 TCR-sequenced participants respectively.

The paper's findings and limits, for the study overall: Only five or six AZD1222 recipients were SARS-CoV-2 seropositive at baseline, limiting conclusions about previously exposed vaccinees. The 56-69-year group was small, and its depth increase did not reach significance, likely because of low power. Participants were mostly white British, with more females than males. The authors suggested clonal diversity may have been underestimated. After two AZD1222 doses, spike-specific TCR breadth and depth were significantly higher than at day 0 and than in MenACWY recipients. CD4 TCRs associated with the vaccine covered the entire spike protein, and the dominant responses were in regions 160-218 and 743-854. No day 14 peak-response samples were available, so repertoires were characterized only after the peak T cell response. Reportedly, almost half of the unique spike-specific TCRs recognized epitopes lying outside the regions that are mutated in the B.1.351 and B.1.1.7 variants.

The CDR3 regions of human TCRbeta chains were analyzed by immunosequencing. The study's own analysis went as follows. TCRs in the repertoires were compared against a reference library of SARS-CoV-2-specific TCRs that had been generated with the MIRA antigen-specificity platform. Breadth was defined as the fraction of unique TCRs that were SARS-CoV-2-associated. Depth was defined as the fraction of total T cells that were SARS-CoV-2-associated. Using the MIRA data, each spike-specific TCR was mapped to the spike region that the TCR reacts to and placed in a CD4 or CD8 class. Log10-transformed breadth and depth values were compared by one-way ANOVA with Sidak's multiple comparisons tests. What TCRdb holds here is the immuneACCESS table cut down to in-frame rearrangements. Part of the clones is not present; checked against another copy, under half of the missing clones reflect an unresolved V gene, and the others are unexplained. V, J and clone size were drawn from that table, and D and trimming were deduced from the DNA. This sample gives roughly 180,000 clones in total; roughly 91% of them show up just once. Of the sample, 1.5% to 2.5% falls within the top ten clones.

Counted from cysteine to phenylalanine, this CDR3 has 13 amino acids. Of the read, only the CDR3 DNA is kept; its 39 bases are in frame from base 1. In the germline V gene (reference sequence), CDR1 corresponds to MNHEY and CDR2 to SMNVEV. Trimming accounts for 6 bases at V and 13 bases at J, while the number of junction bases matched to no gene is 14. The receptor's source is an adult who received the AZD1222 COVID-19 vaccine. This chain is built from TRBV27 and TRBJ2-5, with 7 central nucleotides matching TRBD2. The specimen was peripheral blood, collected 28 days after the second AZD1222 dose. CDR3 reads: CASSLGRTSSRYF. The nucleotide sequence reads TGTGCCAGCAGCTTGGGCCGGACTAGTTCCCGGTACTTC.